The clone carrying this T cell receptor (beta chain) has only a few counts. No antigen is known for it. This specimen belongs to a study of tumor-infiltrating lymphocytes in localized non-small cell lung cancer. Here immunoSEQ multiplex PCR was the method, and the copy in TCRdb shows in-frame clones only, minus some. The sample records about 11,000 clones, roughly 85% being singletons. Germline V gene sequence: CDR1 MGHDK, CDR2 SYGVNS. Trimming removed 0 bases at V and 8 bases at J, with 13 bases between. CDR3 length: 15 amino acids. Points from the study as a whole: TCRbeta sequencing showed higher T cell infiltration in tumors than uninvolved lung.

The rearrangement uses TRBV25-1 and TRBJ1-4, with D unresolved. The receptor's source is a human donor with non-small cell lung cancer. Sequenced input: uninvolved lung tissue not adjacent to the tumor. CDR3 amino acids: CASSEYMGSGEKLFF. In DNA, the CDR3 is TGTGCCAGCAGTGAATATATGGGTTCGGGAGAAAAACTGTTTTTT.